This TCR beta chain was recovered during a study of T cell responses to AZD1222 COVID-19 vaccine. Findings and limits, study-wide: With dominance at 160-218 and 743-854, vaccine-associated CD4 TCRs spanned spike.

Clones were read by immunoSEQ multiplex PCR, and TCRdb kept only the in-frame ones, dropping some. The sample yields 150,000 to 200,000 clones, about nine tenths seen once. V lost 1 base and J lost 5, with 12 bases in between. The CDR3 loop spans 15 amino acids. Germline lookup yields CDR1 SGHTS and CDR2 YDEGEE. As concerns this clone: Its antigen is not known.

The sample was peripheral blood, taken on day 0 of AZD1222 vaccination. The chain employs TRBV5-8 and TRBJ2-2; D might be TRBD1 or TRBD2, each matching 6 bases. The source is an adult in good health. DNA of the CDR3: TGTGCCAGCAGCTTGCTGGGGGGCGAAACCGGGGAGCTGTTTTTT. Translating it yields CASSLLGGETGELFF. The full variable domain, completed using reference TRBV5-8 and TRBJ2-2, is EAGVTQSPTHLIKTRGQQATLRCSPISGHTSVYWYQQALGLGLQFLLWYDEGEERNRGNFPPRFSGRQFPNYSSELNVNALELEDSALYLCASSLLGGETGELFFGEGSRLTVL.